The present TCR beta chain was sequenced within a study of cytomegalovirus exposure and HLA in healthy donors. The V gene lost 4 bases and the J gene lost 5 bases, with 10 bases spanning the gap. CDR1 SGHDT and CDR2 YYEEEE come from the germline V gene. This CDR3 is built from 12 residues. Study-wide results and limits: Across donors, sequencing depth was assumed by presence/absence analyses to be roughly uniform. Sequence variants that were highly shared formed a cluster that was likely a sequencing artifact. Specificity of a few CMV-associated chains for CMV antigens was verified in vitro. Clonal expansion, a later analysis showed, was greater in HLA-associated TCR beta chains than in equally common others.

Primers for the PCR totalled 60 Vbeta and 13 Jbeta. Generated by immunoSEQ multiplex PCR, the TCRdb table keeps only in-frame clones and is missing some. The data hold 150,000 to 160,000 clones, with 82% observed a single time. As for this clone: Its target is unknown.

The sequence was collected from a woman aged 50 to 65 in good health and CMV-seropositive. The rearrangement links TRBV5-6 to TRBJ2-7; tentative D call: TRBD1 (5 bases). Specimen: PBMCs. The CDR3 loop reads CASSPGFNEQYF. The CDR3, as DNA: TGTGCCAGCAGCCCAGGGTTCAACGAGCAGTACTTC.